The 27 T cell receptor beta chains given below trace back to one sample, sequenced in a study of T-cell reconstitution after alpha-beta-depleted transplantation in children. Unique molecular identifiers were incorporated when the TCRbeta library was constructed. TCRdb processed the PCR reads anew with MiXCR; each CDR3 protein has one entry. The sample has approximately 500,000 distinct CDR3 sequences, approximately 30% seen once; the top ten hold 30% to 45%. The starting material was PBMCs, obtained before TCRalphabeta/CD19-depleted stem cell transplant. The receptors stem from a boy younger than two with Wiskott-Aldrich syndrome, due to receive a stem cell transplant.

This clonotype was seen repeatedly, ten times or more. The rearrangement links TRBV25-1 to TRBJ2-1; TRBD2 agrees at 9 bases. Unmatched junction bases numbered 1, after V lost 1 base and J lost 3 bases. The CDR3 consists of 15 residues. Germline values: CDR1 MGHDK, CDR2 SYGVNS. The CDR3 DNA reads TGTGCCAGCAGTGAATCTAGCGGGGTCTACAATGAGCAGTTCTTC. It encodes CASSESSGVYNEQFF.

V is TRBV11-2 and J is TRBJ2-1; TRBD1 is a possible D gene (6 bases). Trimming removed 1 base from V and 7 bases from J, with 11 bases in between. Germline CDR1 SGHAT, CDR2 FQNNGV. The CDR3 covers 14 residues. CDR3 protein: CASSLGRRGNEQFF. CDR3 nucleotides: TGTGCCAGCAGCTTAGGTCGCAGGGGTAATGAGCAGTTCTTC.

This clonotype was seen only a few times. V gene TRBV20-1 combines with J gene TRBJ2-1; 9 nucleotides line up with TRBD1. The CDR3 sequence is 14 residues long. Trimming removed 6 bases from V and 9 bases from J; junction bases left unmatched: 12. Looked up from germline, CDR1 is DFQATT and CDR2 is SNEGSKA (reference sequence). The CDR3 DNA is TGCAGTGCCAAACGTCCCGGGACAGGGAGTGAGCAGTTCTTC. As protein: CSAKRPGTGSEQFF.

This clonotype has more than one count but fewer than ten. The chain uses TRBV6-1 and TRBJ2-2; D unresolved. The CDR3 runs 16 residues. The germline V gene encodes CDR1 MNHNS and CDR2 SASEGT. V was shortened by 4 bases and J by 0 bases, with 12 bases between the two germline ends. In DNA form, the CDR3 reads TGTGCCAGCAGTGGGACCGCCCGGTCGAACACCGGGGAGCTGTTTTTT. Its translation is CASSGTARSNTGELFF.

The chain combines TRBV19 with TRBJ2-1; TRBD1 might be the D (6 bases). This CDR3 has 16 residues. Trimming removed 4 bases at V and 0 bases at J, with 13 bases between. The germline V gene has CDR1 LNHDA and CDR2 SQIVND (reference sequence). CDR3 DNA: TGTGCCAGTAGTACCAGGGGAAAGAGCTCCTACAATGAGCAGTTCTTC. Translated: CASSTRGKSSYNEQFF.

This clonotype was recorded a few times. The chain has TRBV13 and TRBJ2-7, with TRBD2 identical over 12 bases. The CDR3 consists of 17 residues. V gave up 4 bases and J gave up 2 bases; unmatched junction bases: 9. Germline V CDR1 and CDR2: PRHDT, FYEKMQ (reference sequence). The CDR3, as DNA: TGTGCCAGCAGCTCCGGACTAGCGGGGAACCCTACCTACGAGCAGTACTTC. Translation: CASSSGLAGNPTYEQYF.

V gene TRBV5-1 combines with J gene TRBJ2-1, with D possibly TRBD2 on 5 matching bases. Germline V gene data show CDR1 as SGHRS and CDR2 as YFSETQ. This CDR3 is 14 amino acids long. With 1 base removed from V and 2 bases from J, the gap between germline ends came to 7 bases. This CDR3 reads CASSLQRTYNEQFF. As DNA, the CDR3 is TGCGCCAGCAGCTTGCAGCGGACCTACAATGAGCAGTTCTTC. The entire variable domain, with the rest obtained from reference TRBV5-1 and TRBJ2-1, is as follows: KAGVTQTPRYLIKTRGQQVTLSCSPISGHRSVSWYQQTPGQGLQFLFEYFSETQRNKGNFPGRFSGRQFSNSRSEMNVSTLELGDSALYLCASSLQRTYNEQFFGPGTRLTVL.

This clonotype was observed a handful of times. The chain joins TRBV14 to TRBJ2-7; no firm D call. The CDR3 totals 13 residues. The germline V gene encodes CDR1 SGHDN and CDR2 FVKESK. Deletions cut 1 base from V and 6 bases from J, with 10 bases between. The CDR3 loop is CASSQVEGSEQYF. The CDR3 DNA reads TGTGCCAGCAGCCAAGTGGAAGGGTCCGAGCAGTACTTC. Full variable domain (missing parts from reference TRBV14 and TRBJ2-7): EAGVTQFPSHSVIEKGQTVTLRCDPISGHDNLYWYRRVMGKEIKFLLHFVKESKQDESGMPNNRFLAERTGGTYSTLKVQPAELEDSGVYFCASSQVEGSEQYFGPGTRLTVT.

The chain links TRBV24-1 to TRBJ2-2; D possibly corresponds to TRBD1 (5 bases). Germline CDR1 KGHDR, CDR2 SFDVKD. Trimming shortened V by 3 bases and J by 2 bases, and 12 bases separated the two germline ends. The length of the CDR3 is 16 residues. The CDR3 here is CATSDGEQDNTGELFF. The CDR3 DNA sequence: TGTGCCACCAGTGATGGGGAACAGGACAACACCGGGGAGCTGTTTTTT.

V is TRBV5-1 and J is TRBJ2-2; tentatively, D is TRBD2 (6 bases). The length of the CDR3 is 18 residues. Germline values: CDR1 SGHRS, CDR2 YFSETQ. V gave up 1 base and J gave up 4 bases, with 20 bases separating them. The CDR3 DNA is TGCGCCAGCAGCTTGTGGTCTGGGGCGGGACTCCTCACCGGGGAGCTGTTTTTT. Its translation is CASSLWSGAGLLTGELFF.

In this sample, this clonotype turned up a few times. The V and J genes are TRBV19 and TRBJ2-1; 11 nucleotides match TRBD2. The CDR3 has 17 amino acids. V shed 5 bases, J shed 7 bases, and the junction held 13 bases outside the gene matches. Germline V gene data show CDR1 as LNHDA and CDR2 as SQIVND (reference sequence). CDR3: CASSLPLAGVASNEQFF. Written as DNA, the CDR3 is TGTGCCAGTAGTCTCCCACTAGCGGGAGTGGCTTCTAATGAGCAGTTCTTC.

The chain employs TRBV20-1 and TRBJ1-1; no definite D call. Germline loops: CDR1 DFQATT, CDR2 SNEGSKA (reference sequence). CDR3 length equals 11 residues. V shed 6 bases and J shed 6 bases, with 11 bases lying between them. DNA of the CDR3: TGCAGTGCAGCAGTACGCCCTGAAGCTTTCTTT. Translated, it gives CSAAVRPEAFF.

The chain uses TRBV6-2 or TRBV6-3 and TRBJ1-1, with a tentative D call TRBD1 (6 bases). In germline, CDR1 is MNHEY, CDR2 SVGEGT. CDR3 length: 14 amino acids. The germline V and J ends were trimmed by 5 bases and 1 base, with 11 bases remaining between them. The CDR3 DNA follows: TGTGCCAGCAGTACCCGGACAGAGAACACTGAAGCTTTCTTT. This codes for CASSTRTENTEAFF.

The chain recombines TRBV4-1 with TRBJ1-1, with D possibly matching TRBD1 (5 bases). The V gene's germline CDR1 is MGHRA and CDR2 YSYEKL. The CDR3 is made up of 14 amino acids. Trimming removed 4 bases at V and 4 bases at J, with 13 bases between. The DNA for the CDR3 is TGCGCCAGCAGCCGAGGGGACTCGGGCACTGAAGCTTTCTTT. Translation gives CASSRGDSGTEAFF.

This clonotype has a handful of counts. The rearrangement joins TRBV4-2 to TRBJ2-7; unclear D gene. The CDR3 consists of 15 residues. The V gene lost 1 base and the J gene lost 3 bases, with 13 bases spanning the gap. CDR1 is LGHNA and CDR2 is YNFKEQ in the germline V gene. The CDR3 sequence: CASSQVGLLNYEQYF. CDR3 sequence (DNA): TGTGCCAGCAGCCAAGTTGGGTTATTGAACTACGAGCAGTACTTC.

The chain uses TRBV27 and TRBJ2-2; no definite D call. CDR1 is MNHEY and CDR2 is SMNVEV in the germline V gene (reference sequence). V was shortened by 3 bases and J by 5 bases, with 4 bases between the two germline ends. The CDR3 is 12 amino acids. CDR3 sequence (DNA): TGTGCCAGCAGTTTTCAGACCGGGGAGCTGTTTTTT. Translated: CASSFQTGELFF.

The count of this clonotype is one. The CDR3 sequence is CSVPRGHEQFF. The DNA of the CDR3 is TGCAGCGTTCCCCGGGGACATGAGCAGTTCTTC. This chain joins TRBV29-1 and TRBJ2-1; TRBD1 or TRBD2 may be the D gene (5 bases each). There are 11 residues in the CDR3. V gave up 5 bases and J gave up 8 bases, with 10 bases separating them. Germline lookup yields CDR1 SQVTM and CDR2 ANQGSEA.

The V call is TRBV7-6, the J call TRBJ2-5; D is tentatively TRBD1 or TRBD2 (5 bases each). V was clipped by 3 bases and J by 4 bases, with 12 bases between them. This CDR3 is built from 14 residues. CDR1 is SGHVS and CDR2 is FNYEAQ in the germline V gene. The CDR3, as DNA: TGTGCCAGCAGCTTCGGGGTGAGGGGAGAGACCCAGTACTTC. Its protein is CASSFGVRGETQYF.

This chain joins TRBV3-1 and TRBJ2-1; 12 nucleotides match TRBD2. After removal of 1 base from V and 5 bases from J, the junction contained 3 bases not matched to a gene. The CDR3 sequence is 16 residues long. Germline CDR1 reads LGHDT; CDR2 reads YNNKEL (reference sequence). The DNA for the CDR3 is TGTGCCAGCAGCCAAGTCACTAGCGGGAGGCACAATGAGCAGTTCTTC. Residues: CASSQVTSGRHNEQFF.

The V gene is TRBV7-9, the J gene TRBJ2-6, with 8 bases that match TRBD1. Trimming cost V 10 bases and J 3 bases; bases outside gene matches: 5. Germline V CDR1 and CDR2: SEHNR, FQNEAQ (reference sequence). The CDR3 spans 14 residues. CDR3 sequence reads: CAIIDRGGANVLTF. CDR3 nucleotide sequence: TGTGCCATCATCGACAGGGGTGGGGCCAACGTCCTGACTTTC.

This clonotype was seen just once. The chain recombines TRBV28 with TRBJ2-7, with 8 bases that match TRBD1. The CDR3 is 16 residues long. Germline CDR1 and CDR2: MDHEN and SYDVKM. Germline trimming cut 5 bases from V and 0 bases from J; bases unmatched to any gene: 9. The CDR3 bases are TGTGCCAGCAGTCAAAACGGACAGGGCTTCTCCTACGAGCAGTACTTC. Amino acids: CASSQNGQGFSYEQYF.

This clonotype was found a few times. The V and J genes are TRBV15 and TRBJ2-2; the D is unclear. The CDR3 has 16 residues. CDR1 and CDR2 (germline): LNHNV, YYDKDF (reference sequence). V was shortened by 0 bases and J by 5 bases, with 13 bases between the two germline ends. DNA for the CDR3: TGTGCCACCAGCAGAGATCTTCCCCAAGGGACCGGGGAGCTGTTTTTT. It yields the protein CATSRDLPQGTGELFF.

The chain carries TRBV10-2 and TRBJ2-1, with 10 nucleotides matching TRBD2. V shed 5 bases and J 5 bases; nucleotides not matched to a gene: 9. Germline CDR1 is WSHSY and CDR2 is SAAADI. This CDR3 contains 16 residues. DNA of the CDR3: TGCGCCAGCAGTCATCCAGGACTAGCGGCTGACAATGAGCAGTTCTTC. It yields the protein CASSHPGLAADNEQFF.

The DNA of the CDR3 is TGCAGTGCTGTAAGGGGACAGGGGGATTTGGAGACCCAGTACTTC. Translation gives CSAVRGQGDLETQYF. V and J are TRBV20-1 and TRBJ2-5; 11 bases are shared with TRBD1. The CDR3 consists of 15 residues. Germline CDR1 and CDR2: DFQATT and SNEGSKA (reference sequence). J gave up 5 bases and V 5 bases, and 10 bases lay outside the gene matches.

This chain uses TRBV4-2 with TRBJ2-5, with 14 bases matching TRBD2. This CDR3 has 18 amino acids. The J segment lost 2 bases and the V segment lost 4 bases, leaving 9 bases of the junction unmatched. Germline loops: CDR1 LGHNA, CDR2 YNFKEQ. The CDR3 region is CASSPGLAGEAAQETQYF. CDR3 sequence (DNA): TGTGCCAGCAGCCCGGGACTAGCGGGAGAAGCCGCTCAAGAGACCCAGTACTTC.

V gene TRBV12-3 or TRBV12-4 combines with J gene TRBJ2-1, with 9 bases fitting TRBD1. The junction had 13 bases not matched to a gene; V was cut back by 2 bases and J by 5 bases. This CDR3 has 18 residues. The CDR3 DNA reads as TGTGCCAGCAGTTTACGGCTTTTAGGGACAGGGTCAGACAATGAGCAGTTCTTC. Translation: CASSLRLLGTGSDNEQFF.

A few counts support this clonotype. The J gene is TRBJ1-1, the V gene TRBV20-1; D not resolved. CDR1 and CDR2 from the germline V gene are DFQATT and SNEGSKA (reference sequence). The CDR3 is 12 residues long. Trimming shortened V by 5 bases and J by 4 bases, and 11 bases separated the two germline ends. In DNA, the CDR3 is TGCAGTGCTCCGATAAGAGGCACTGAAGCTTTCTTT. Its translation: CSAPIRGTEAFF.